These 28 T cell receptor beta chains were sequenced from one sample in a study of sequential checkpoint blockade in melanoma. Treatment of the sample: randomized to nivolumab then ipilimumab (arm A) or the reverse (arm B). Repertoires were generated with immunoSEQ multiplex PCR, while TCRdb's copy carries only in-frame clones and drops some. The top ten clones hold roughly 25% of a sample with approximately 13,000 clones, 65% to 75% of them seen once. Sequences were derived from CD8+ T cells sorted from blood (inferred from file names), sampled from a patient given nivolumab and ipilimumab in sequence. The source of these receptors is a human donor with melanoma.

The chain links TRBV6-5 to TRBJ1-5, with 7 positions matching TRBD1. The V gene's germline CDR1 is MNHEY and CDR2 SVGAGI. The CDR3 extends over 13 amino acids. V shed 5 bases, J shed 6 bases, and the junction held 4 bases outside the gene matches. In DNA, the CDR3 is TGTGCCAGCAGTGGACAGGCGGGTCAGCCCCAGCATTTT. Protein sequence: CASSGQAGQPQHF.

The CDR3 nucleotides read TGTGCCAGCAGCTTAGTTTTACAGGACCTTGAAGCTTTCTTT. Its protein is CASSLVLQDLEAFF. The J gene is TRBJ1-1, the V gene TRBV7-2; weak D call: TRBD1 (5 bases). Germline CDR1 SGHTA, CDR2 FQGNSA. The CDR3 is 14 residues long. V gave up 1 base and J gave up 7 bases, with 13 bases separating them.

On this clone: Other nucleotide sequences from this sample produce the same CDR3. The gene calls are TRBV12-5 and TRBJ2-3; 10 bases match TRBD2. Trimming at V came to 3 bases and at J to 5 bases, leaving 2 bases not matched to a gene. CDR3 size: 14 residues. CDR1 is LGHNT and CDR2 is FRNRAP in the germline V gene. CDR3 protein: CASGFRLAGDTQYF. The CDR3 nucleotides are TGTGCTAGTGGTTTTCGACTAGCGGGAGATACGCAGTATTTT. The full variable domain, in which reference TRBV12-5 and TRBJ2-3 provide the parts outside the CDR3, is DARVTQTPRHKVTEMGQEVTMRCQPILGHNTVFWYRQTMMQGLELLAYFRNRAPLDDSGMPKDRFSAEMPDATLATLKIQPSEPRDSAVYFCASGFRLAGDTQYFGPGTRLTVL.

The chain joins TRBV2 to TRBJ2-1; 10 nucleotides match TRBD2. Germline-derived CDR1 and CDR2 are SNHLY and FYNNEI. The V gene end was trimmed by 8 bases and the J gene end by 6 bases; junction bases not matched to a gene: 7. The CDR3 sequence is 14 residues long. CDR3 protein: CASETSGNLNEQFF. The CDR3 DNA reads TGTGCCAGCGAAACTAGCGGGAATCTCAATGAGCAGTTCTTC.

The V and J genes are TRBV19 and TRBJ1-1; 9 bases fit TRBD1. From germline, CDR1 is LNHDA and CDR2 SQIVND (reference sequence). Trimming at V came to 5 bases and at J to 7 bases, leaving 5 bases not matched to a gene. The CDR3 totals 13 residues. The CDR3 sequence: CASSARTGDEAFF. The CDR3 DNA is TGTGCCAGTAGTGCACGGACAGGGGATGAAGCTTTCTTT.

This clone was seen once. The V and J genes are TRBV5-6 and TRBJ1-2; 7 bases line up with TRBD1. CDR1 and CDR2 (germline): SGHDT, YYEEEE. CDR3 size: 15 residues. Trimming cost V 4 bases and J 8 bases; bases outside gene matches: 14. The CDR3, as DNA: TGTGCCAGCAGCCCCTGGCCTGGACAGGCGTTGGGCTACACCTTC. Amino acids: CASSPWPGQALGYTF.

The chain employs TRBV7-9 and TRBJ2-1; TRBD2 aligns across 12 bases. Germline loops: CDR1 SEHNR, CDR2 FQNEAQ (reference sequence). CDR3 length: 15 residues. Trimming cost V 2 bases and J 6 bases; bases outside gene matches: 2. CDR3 nucleotide sequence: TGTGCCAGCAGCTTAACACTAGCGGGAGGCAATGAGCAGTTCTTC. As protein: CASSLTLAGGNEQFF.

This clone occurred a few times. The chain recombines TRBV10-3 with TRBJ1-3; 8 bases fit TRBD1. The CDR3 consists of 15 residues. CDR1 is ENHRY, CDR2 SYGVKD, per germline. V lost 6 bases to trimming and J lost 0 bases; unmatched junction nucleotides: 4. The chain's CDR3 is CAISLDRGSGNTIYF. DNA of the CDR3: TGTGCCATCAGCCTCGACAGGGGCTCTGGAAACACCATATATTTT.

The V and J genes are TRBV6-5 and TRBJ2-5; 10 positions match TRBD2. The J call may be mistaken, given a closer DNA end match to TRBJ2-7. This CDR3 contains 14 residues. Germline V gives CDR1 MNHEY, CDR2 SVGAGI. CDR3 sequence: CASSLLAGLYEQYF. The CDR3 DNA reads TGTGCCAGCAGTTTACTAGCGGGGCTCTACGAGCAGTACTTC.

The chain links TRBV6-6 to TRBJ2-5; TRBD2 aligns across 12 bases. Per the germline V gene, CDR1 is MNHNY and CDR2 is SVGAGI (reference sequence). J gave up 2 bases and V 0 bases, and 1 base lay outside the gene matches. The CDR3 has 16 amino acids. This CDR3 is CASSYSTSGGQETQYF. The CDR3 DNA follows: TGTGCCAGCAGTTACTCGACTAGCGGGGGACAAGAGACCCAGTACTTC.

The rearrangement joins TRBV27 to TRBJ1-2; D call uncertain. Trimming shortened V by 4 bases and J by 8 bases, and 14 bases separated the two germline ends. Germline V gene lookup returns CDR1 MNHEY and CDR2 SMNVEV (reference sequence). This CDR3 comprises 13 residues. CDR3 residues: CASSYTLAGGYTF. The CDR3 DNA reads TGTGCCAGCAGTTACACGTTAGCGGGGGGCTACACCTTC.

This clone was seen a handful of times. The gene calls are TRBV6-5 and TRBJ2-1, with D possibly matching TRBD1 (5 bases). V gave up 0 bases and J gave up 7 bases, with 7 bases separating them. Per the germline V gene, CDR1 is MNHEY and CDR2 is SVGAGI. This CDR3 spans 13 amino acids. The CDR3 loop reads CASSYSGDNEQFF. The CDR3 region has the DNA TGTGCCAGCAGTTACTCAGGGGATAATGAGCAGTTCTTC.

By its share, this clone is medium-sized. This chain uses TRBV19 with TRBJ1-2, with D maybe TRBD1 (6 bases). Germline V CDR1 and CDR2: LNHDA, SQIVND (reference sequence). This CDR3 has 12 amino acids. The V gene lost 9 bases and the J gene lost 7 bases, with 15 bases spanning the gap. The CDR3, as DNA: TGTGCCAGCGAAACAGGGAAGTCTGGCTACACCTTC. Translating gives CASETGKSGYTF.

V and J are TRBV6-5 and TRBJ1-1; 7 bases are a match to TRBD1. CDR1 and CDR2 (germline): MNHEY, SVGAGI. This CDR3 has 12 amino acids. V trimming: 6 bases; J trimming: 5 bases; junction bases outside the gene matches: 3. CDR3 loop: CASREGATEAFF. Here the CDR3 DNA reads TGTGCCAGCAGGGAGGGGGCGACTGAAGCTTTCTTT.

The chain combines TRBV29-1 with TRBJ2-2; D perhaps matches TRBD1 (6 bases). The germline V gene has CDR1 SQVTM and CDR2 ANQGSEA. The germline V and J ends were trimmed by 3 bases and 0 bases, with 11 bases remaining between them. The CDR3 covers 15 residues. DNA for the CDR3: TGCAGCGTTGACGGCCAGGGGTCGAACACCGGGGAGCTGTTTTTT. This codes for CSVDGQGSNTGELFF.

The genes are TRBV5-1 and TRBJ1-1, with D possibly being TRBD1 (5 bases). The CDR3 consists of 13 residues. V was cut by 4 bases and J by 5 bases, with 12 bases left in between. Germline loops: CDR1 SGHRS, CDR2 YFSETQ. The CDR3 region has the DNA TGCGCCAGCAGCCAGACCCCAGGGACTGAAGCTTTCTTT. It encodes CASSQTPGTEAFF. Supplemented by reference TRBV5-1 and TRBJ1-1, the full variable domain reads KAGVTQTPRYLIKTRGQQVTLSCSPISGHRSVSWYQQTPGQGLQFLFEYFSETQRNKGNFPGRFSGRQFSNSRSEMNVSTLELGDSALYLCASSQTPGTEAFFGQGTRLTVV.

This clone has a handful of counts. In DNA, the CDR3 is TGTGCCAGCTCGCGTAGCGGGAGGCCTAATGAAAAACTGTTTTTT. Its protein product is CASSRSGRPNEKLFF. The chain combines TRBV9 with TRBJ1-4; D not resolved. Germline CDR1 and CDR2: SGDLS and YYNGEE. This CDR3 is 15 amino acids long. The V and J ends lost 7 bases and 3 bases respectively, with 16 bases between them.

The rearrangement joins TRBV10-3 to TRBJ1-2; D possibly corresponds to TRBD1 (5 bases). V shed 2 bases and J shed 8 bases, with 24 bases lying between them. The CDR3 length is 17 residues. Germline CDR1 ENHRY, CDR2 SYGVKD. For the CDR3, the DNA is TGTGCCATCAGTGAGCCTCGCTTGGGGCAGAAGAAGAAGGGCTACACCTTC. Its translation: CAISEPRLGQKKKGYTF.

The V and J genes are TRBV5-1 and TRBJ1-2; D is unresolved. The CDR3 is 12 amino acids. The V gene lost 3 bases and the J gene lost 7 bases, with 10 bases spanning the gap. Germline CDR1 SGHRS, CDR2 YFSETQ. CDR3 amino acids: CASSSQAGGYTF. The CDR3 coding sequence is TGCGCCAGCAGCTCCCAAGCGGGTGGCTACACCTTC.

V usage is TRBV5-1 and J usage is TRBJ1-1, with D possibly TRBD1 on 6 matching bases. V was shortened by 3 bases and J by 1 base, with 13 bases between the two germline ends. This CDR3 has 15 residues. CDR1 and CDR2 (germline): SGHRS, YFSETQ. The CDR3 protein is CASSWGGRGNTEAFF. The CDR3 DNA sequence: TGCGCCAGCAGCTGGGGGGGCAGGGGGAACACTGAAGCTTTCTTT. Full variable domain (outside the CDR3, taken from reference TRBV5-1 and TRBJ1-1): KAGVTQTPRYLIKTRGQQVTLSCSPISGHRSVSWYQQTPGQGLQFLFEYFSETQRNKGNFPGRFSGRQFSNSRSEMNVSTLELGDSALYLCASSWGGRGNTEAFFGQGTRLTVV.

The chain is built from TRBV5-1 and TRBJ1-5; D is unclear. The germline gives CDR1 SGHRS, CDR2 YFSETQ. This CDR3 has 13 amino acids. Deletions cut 4 bases from V and 4 bases from J, with 9 bases between. The CDR3 coding sequence is TGCGCCAGCAGCCTTTGGCCTAATCAGCCCCAGCATTTT. It yields the protein CASSLWPNQPQHF. Full variable domain (missing parts from reference TRBV5-1 and TRBJ1-5): KAGVTQTPRYLIKTRGQQVTLSCSPISGHRSVSWYQQTPGQGLQFLFEYFSETQRNKGNFPGRFSGRQFSNSRSEMNVSTLELGDSALYLCASSLWPNQPQHFGDGTRLSIL.

The chain combines TRBV7-2 with TRBJ1-2; no clear D gene. Germline assignment: CDR1 SGHTA and CDR2 FQGNSA. The V end was cut by 4 bases, the J end by 0 bases, with 12 bases between. This CDR3 is 15 amino acids long. CDR3 amino acids: CASSSGLGANYGYTF. In DNA, the CDR3 is TGTGCCAGCAGCTCCGGACTCGGGGCTAACTATGGCTACACCTTC.

The chain couples TRBV2 to TRBJ1-2, with TRBD1 as a possible D gene (5 bases). The germline V gene encodes CDR1 SNHLY and CDR2 FYNNEI. V lost 4 bases to trimming and J lost 7 bases, with 28 bases between them. The CDR3 length is 18 residues. CDR3 sequence: CASSVDKLILDPGGGYTF. The CDR3, as DNA: TGTGCCAGCAGTGTCGATAAACTCATACTGGACCCGGGGGGTGGCTACACCTTC.

This sequence joins TRBV4-3 and TRBJ2-7, with 13 bases fitting TRBD2. V lost 5 bases, J lost 3 bases, and 19 bases stayed unmatched. This CDR3 region has 20 residues. Per the germline V gene, CDR1 is LGHNA and CDR2 is YSLEER. CDR3 loop: CASSLIRTVTSGRFDYEQYF. The DNA for the CDR3 is TGCGCCAGCAGCTTAATACGGACAGTGACTAGCGGGAGGTTTGACTACGAGCAGTACTTC.

DNA for the CDR3: TGCGCCAGCAGCTTGGAGGGGGCAGGGGTTACCTACAATGAGCAGTTCTTC. Residues: CASSLEGAGVTYNEQFF. The genes are TRBV5-1 and TRBJ2-1, with TRBD1 identical over 7 bases. Germline V CDR1 and CDR2: SGHRS, YFSETQ. The CDR3 length is 17 residues. V lost 0 bases and J lost 2; bases outside the gene matches: 8. Filled out from reference TRBV5-1 and TRBJ2-1, the complete variable domain reads KAGVTQTPRYLIKTRGQQVTLSCSPISGHRSVSWYQQTPGQGLQFLFEYFSETQRNKGNFPGRFSGRQFSNSRSEMNVSTLELGDSALYLCASSLEGAGVTYNEQFFGPGTRLTVL.

This clone was observed a few times. The V and J genes are TRBV19 and TRBJ2-1; tentative D call: TRBD2 (6 bases). The CDR3 has 15 residues. Germline loops: CDR1 LNHDA, CDR2 SQIVND (reference sequence). V was cut by 5 bases and J by 0 bases, with 11 bases left in between. In DNA, the CDR3 is TGTGCCAGTAGTCCGGGACTCGACTCCTACAATGAGCAGTTCTTC. Translation: CASSPGLDSYNEQFF.

The rearrangement joins TRBV11-2 to TRBJ1-1; D is unclear. Trimming pared 4 bases from V and 1 base from J, leaving 4 bases between. Germline V gene sequence: CDR1 SGHAT, CDR2 FQNNGV. This CDR3 spans 12 amino acids. CDR3 DNA sequence: TGTGCCAGCAGCTCCTCGAACACTGAAGCTTTCTTT. As protein: CASSSSNTEAFF.

This clone was seen only a few times. The chain recombines TRBV6-4 with TRBJ2-3; the D gene is possibly TRBD1 (6 bases). V was shortened by 2 bases and J by 0 bases, with 9 bases between the two germline ends. Germline values: CDR1 MRHNA, CDR2 SNTAGT. CDR3 size: 15 residues. The chain's CDR3 is CASSDGTSSTDTQYF. CDR3 nucleotides: TGTGCCAGCAGTGACGGGACATCTAGCACAGATACGCAGTATTTT.